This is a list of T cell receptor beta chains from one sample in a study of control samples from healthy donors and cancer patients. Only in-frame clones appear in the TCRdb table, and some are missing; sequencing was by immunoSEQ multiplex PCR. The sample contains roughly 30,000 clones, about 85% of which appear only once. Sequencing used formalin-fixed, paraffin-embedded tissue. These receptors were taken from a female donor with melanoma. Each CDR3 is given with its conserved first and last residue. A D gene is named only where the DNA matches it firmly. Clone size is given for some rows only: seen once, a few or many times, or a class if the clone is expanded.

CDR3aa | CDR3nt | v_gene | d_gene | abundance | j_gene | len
CASSLSGGLYEQYF | TGTGCCAGCAGCTTATCGGGGGGGCTATACGAGCAGTACTTC | TRBV11-2 | TRBD2 | NA | TRBJ2-7 | 14
CATSNQRFYEQYF | TGTGCCACCAGCAATCAGCGCTTCTACGAGCAGTACTTC | TRBV15 | NA | NA | TRBJ2-7 | 13
CASSLRQGSEKLFF | TGCGCCAGCAGCTTGCGGCAGGGGTCTGAAAAACTGTTTTTT | TRBV5-1 | NA | once | TRBJ1-4 | 14
CASSSQQGNYGYTF | TGTGCCAGCAGCTCTCAGCAGGGAAACTATGGCTACACCTTC | TRBV9 | NA | NA | TRBJ1-2 | 14
CASSTTGGFYNSPLHF | TGTGCCAGCTCGACGACGGGGGGGTTCTATAATTCACCCCTCCACTTT | TRBV18 | NA | NA | TRBJ1-6 | 16
CSASKPGLGTEAFF | TGCAGTGCTAGTAAACCGGGTCTTGGGACTGAAGCTTTCTTT | TRBV20-1 | NA | NA | TRBJ1-1 | 14
CASSPGPTSGNTIYF | TGTGCCAGCAGCCCGGGACCAACCTCGGGAAACACCATATATTTT | TRBV3-1/TRBV3-2 | NA | NA | TRBJ1-3 | 15
CASSRARQETQYF | TGTGCCAGCAGCCGAGCCCGCCAAGAGACCCAGTACTTC | TRBV7-3 | NA | NA | TRBJ2-5 | 13
CASRGPGTGVTEAFF | TGTGCCAGCAGAGGTCCCGGGACAGGTGTTACTGAAGCTTTCTTT | TRBV6-5 | TRBD1 | NA | TRBJ1-1 | 15
CATSEDPVYNEQFF | TGTGCCACCAGTGAGGACCCGGTCTACAATGAGCAGTTCTTC | TRBV24-1 | NA | NA | TRBJ2-1 | 14
CASRRTDLGEQYF | TGTGCCAGCAGGCGGACAGACCTTGGCGAGCAGTACTTC | TRBV6-5 | NA | NA | TRBJ2-7 | 13
CASRGRDYNEQFF | TGTGCCAGTAGGGGGAGAGACTACAATGAGCAGTTCTTC | TRBV19 | NA | NA | TRBJ2-1 | 13
CASSLGTRRYEQYF | TGTGCCAGCAGTTTAGGGACTAGAAGGTACGAGCAGTACTTC | TRBV27 | TRBD2 | NA | TRBJ2-7 | 14
CASSIAGQYTGELFF | TGTGCCAGCAGCATAGCGGGACAATACACCGGGGAGCTGTTTTTT | TRBV7-2 | TRBD2 | NA | TRBJ2-2 | 15
CASRETANTEAFF | TGCGCCAGCAGGGAGACAGCGAACACTGAAGCTTTCTTT | TRBV10-1 | NA | NA | TRBJ1-1 | 13
CASSIDFGSNQPQHF | TGTGCCAGTAGTATAGATTTCGGTAGCAATCAGCCCCAGCATTTT | TRBV19 | NA | NA | TRBJ1-5 | 15
CAIALTSSDTQYF | TGTGCCATCGCCCTGACTAGTTCGGATACGCAGTATTTT | TRBV10-3 | NA | NA | TRBJ2-3 | 13
CASSRTGAYNEQFF | TGTGCCAGCAGTCGAACGGGGGCCTACAATGAGCAGTTCTTC | TRBV27 | NA | NA | TRBJ2-1 | 14
CASSPHSPSNQPQHF | TGTGCCAGCAGCCCCCATAGCCCGTCCAATCAGCCCCAGCATTTT | TRBV7-8 | NA | NA | TRBJ1-5 | 15
CASSRGWVGELFF | TGTGCCAGTAGTAGGGGATGGGTCGGGGAGCTGTTTTTT | TRBV19 | NA | NA | TRBJ2-2 | 13
CASSPEGGGEETFF | TGTGCCAGCAGCCCCGAGGGTGGAGGGGAAGAAACTTTCTTT | TRBV5-5 | NA | NA | TRBJ1-1 | 14
CASSRGPGVANTEAFF | TGTGCCAGCAGCAGAGGACCGGGAGTGGCGAACACTGAAGCTTTCTTT | TRBV5-6 | NA | once | TRBJ1-1 | 16
CASRETGTSTDTQYF | TGTGCCAGTAGGGAGACAGGAACAAGCACAGATACGCAGTATTTT | TRBV19 | NA | NA | TRBJ2-3 | 15
CASSDATGGYEKLFF | TGTGCCAGCAGTGACGCGACAGGGGGCTATGAAAAACTGTTTTTT | TRBV6-1 | TRBD1 | NA | TRBJ1-4 | 15
CASSRRLQGPLNTEAFF | TGTGCCAGCAGCCGACGATTACAGGGTCCCCTGAACACTGAAGCTTTCTTT | TRBV5-4 | NA | NA | TRBJ1-1 | 17
CASSLDSGALVYGYTF | TGTGCCAGCAGCTTAGATTCGGGGGCCCTTGTCTATGGCTACACCTTC | TRBV7-9 | NA | NA | TRBJ1-2 | 16
CARRGATLTIYEQYF | TGTGCCCGCCGCGGGGCGACTCTCACCATTTACGAGCAGTACTTC | TRBV21-1 | NA | NA | TRBJ2-7 | 15
CASSPGLAGVNEQFF | TGTGCCAGTAGTCCCGGACTAGCGGGAGTTAATGAGCAGTTCTTC | TRBV19 | TRBD2 | NA | TRBJ2-1 | 15
CASSIASNEQFF | TGTGCCAGTAGTATAGCGAGCAATGAGCAGTTCTTC | TRBV19 | NA | once | TRBJ2-1 | 12
CASTGYTEAFF | TGTGCCAGCACCGGTTATACTGAAGCTTTCTTT | TRBV12-3/TRBV12-4 | NA | NA | TRBJ1-1 | 11
CASSPVGTSTDTQYF | TGTGCCAGCTCACCGGTTGGGACTAGCACAGATACGCAGTATTTT | TRBV18 | NA | NA | TRBJ2-3 | 15
CASSPRGFAGYIF | TGTGCCAGCAGTCCTAGGGGGTTTGCGGGCTACATCTTC | TRBV6-5 | NA | NA | TRBJ1-2 | 13
CASSIGTSGTPYEQYF | TGTGCCAGCAGCATCGGGACTAGCGGGACCCCCTACGAGCAGTACTTC | TRBV5-5 | TRBD2 | NA | TRBJ2-7 | 16
CASSDKKGGNLWEQYF | TGCGCCAGCAGCGATAAAAAAGGTGGGAACCTTTGGGAGCAGTACTTC | TRBV5-1 | NA | NA | TRBJ2-7 | 16
CASSYGTGFYEQYF | TGTGCCAGCAGCTACGGGACAGGGTTCTACGAGCAGTACTTC | TRBV7-2 | TRBD1 | NA | TRBJ2-7 | 14
CASSLGVRDTGELFF | TGCGCCAGCAGCTTGGGGGTCCGCGACACCGGGGAGCTGTTTTTT | TRBV5-1 | NA | NA | TRBJ2-2 | 15
CASSFGPFYEQYF | TGTGCCAGCAGTTTTGGGCCATTCTACGAGCAGTACTTC | TRBV27 | NA | NA | TRBJ2-7 | 13
CASSVGIEGEQYF | TGCGCCAGCAGCGTGGGTATAGAGGGCGAGCAGTACTTC | TRBV10-1 | NA | NA | TRBJ2-7 | 13
CASSSSTGRSEAFF | TGCGCCAGCAGCTCCTCTACCGGGCGGAGCGAAGCTTTCTTT | TRBV5-1 | NA | NA | TRBJ1-1 | 14
CASSMMWTSGYNEQFF | TGTGCCAGTAGTATGATGTGGACTAGCGGTTACAATGAGCAGTTCTTC | TRBV19 | TRBD2 | NA | TRBJ2-1 | 16
CASSEGGRSPLHF | TGTGCCAGCAGCGAGGGGGGAAGATCACCCCTCCACTTT | TRBV7-9 | NA | NA | TRBJ1-6 | 13
CASSSGQKQFF | TGCGCTAGCAGCTCGGGACAGAAGCAGTTCTTC | TRBV5-1 | TRBD1 | NA | TRBJ2-1 | 11
CAWLEGSGNTIYF | TGTGCCTGGCTGGAGGGCTCTGGAAACACCATATATTTT | TRBV30 | NA | NA | TRBJ1-3 | 13
CASSATGTARLKAQYF | TGTGCCAGCAGTGCTACCGGGACTGCCCGTCTGAAGGCCCAGTACTTC | TRBV6-1 | NA | once | TRBJ2-5 | 16
CASSLGGGIGYTF | TGTGCCAGCAGCTTGGGAGGGGGCATTGGCTACACCTTC | TRBV7-3 | TRBD1 | once | TRBJ1-2 | 13
CASSLGQMGTLNTEAFF | TGTGCCAGCAGCTTAGGCCAGATGGGGACTCTCAACACTGAAGCTTTCTTT | TRBV7-6 | NA | NA | TRBJ1-1 | 17
CASNLINYGYTF | TGTGCCAGCAACCTCATTAACTATGGCTACACCTTC | TRBV5-4 | NA | NA | TRBJ1-2 | 12
CASSLAGAQETQYF | TGCGCCAGCAGCTTGGCCGGCGCGCAAGAGACCCAGTACTTC | TRBV5-1 | NA | NA | TRBJ2-5 | 14
CASSLGRAPETQYF | TGCGCCAGCAGCTTGGGCCGTGCCCCAGAGACCCAGTACTTC | TRBV5-1 | NA | NA | TRBJ2-5 | 14
CASSAQSSGNTIYF | TGTGCCAGCAGCGCACAGAGCTCTGGAAACACCATATATTTT | TRBV11-2 | NA | NA | TRBJ1-3 | 14
CASSLDVNIQYF | TGTGCCAGCAGCTTAGATGTAAACATTCAGTACTTC | TRBV7-9 | NA | NA | TRBJ2-4 | 12
CASSELGPESNQPQHF | TGTGCCAGCAGTGAACTGGGGCCAGAGAGCAATCAGCCCCAGCATTTT | TRBV6-1 | NA | NA | TRBJ1-5 | 16
CASSLAGNTQYF | TGTGCCAGCAGCTTAGCCGGGAATACGCAGTATTTT | TRBV7-8 | NA | NA | TRBJ2-3 | 12